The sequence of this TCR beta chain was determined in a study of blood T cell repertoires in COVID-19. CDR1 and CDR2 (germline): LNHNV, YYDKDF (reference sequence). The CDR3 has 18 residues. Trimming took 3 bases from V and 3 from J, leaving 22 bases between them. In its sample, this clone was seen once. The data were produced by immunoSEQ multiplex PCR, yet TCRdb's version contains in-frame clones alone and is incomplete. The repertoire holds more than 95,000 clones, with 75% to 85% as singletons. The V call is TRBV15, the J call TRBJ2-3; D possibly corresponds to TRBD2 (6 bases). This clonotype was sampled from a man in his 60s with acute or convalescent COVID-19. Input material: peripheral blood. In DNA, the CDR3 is TGTGCCACCAGCAGGACCCACCCCGGGAGTGGTTTTACAGATACGCAGTATTTT. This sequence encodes CATSRTHPGSGFTDTQYF.